The subject of this entry is one T cell receptor beta chain. This specimen comes from a study of T cell changes during pregnancy in multiple sclerosis. CDR3 length equals 13 residues. With 5 bases removed from V and 7 bases from J, the gap between germline ends came to 14 bases. Per the germline V gene, CDR1 is PRHDT and CDR2 is FYEKMQ (reference sequence). The data were produced by immunoSEQ multiplex PCR, yet TCRdb's version contains in-frame clones alone and is incomplete. The sample includes over 35,000 clones, 90% to 95% of them seen just once. The chain uses TRBV13 and TRBJ2-5; D is uncertain. The receptor was derived from a female donor with multiple sclerosis, enrolled in a pregnancy study. The sample consisted of CD8+ T cells from peripheral blood mononuclear cells, taken in the third trimester of pregnancy. The CDR3 DNA reads TGTGCCAGCAGCGGCCGCGCGGATGGGACCCAGTACTTC. Protein sequence: CASSGRADGTQYF.